This T cell receptor (beta chain) was retrieved from a study of shared clonotypes between healthy human individuals. Across the study: Serving as donors were a couple of women and a few men, whose ages spanned 18 to 49.

Using immunoSEQ multiplex PCR, the repertoire was profiled, and TCRdb retains in-frame clones only, with some absent. In the table there are more than 600,000 clones, about 91% of which are singletons. CD8 cells classed as naive were CD45RO-negative and positively selected for CCR7, excluding terminally differentiated effector memory CD45RA+ cells. Germline values: CDR1 LNHNV, CDR2 YYDKDF (reference sequence). The CDR3 is 14 residues long. V was clipped by 1 base and J by 1 base, with 7 bases between them. The J gene is TRBJ1-1, the V gene TRBV15; no clear D. The TCR was taken from a man aged 30 to 39 in good health. Sequenced: naive CD8+ T cells sorted from blood. CDR3 nucleotide sequence: TGTGCCACCAGCAGAGGTAGACAGAACACTGAAGCTTTCTTT. Its protein is CATSRGRQNTEAFF.